A single sample gave rise to the 22 T cell receptor beta chains below, sequenced in a study of immune characterization of retroperitoneal liposarcoma. MiXCR, applied by TCRdb to the PCR reads, yields one record per CDR3 protein. Among about 10,000 distinct CDR3 sequences, 28% were seen once, and the ten largest hold approximately 8.3%. Material: tumor tissue. The receptor set was obtained from a male donor with retroperitoneal liposarcoma.

This clonotype counts as medium-sized. The V call is TRBV10-2, the J call TRBJ2-1, with 7 bases identical to TRBD2. V shed 6 bases, J shed 5 bases, and the junction held 7 bases outside the gene matches. The CDR3 is 14 amino acids. Germline V gene data show CDR1 as WSHSY and CDR2 as SAAADI. CDR3 DNA sequence: TGCGCCAGCAGACCACGGGGGGATGACAATGAGCAGTTCTTC. Translating gives CASRPRGDDNEQFF.

This chain joins TRBV7-2 and TRBJ2-3; D gene ambiguous. The CDR3 is made up of 12 amino acids. V dropped 5 bases and J dropped 3 bases, with 6 bases sitting between them. Germline V gives CDR1 SGHTA, CDR2 FQGNSA. The CDR3 DNA is TGTGCCAGCAGCATAGAAACAGATACGCAGTATTTT. It yields the protein CASSIETDTQYF.

This clonotype is termed medium-sized. This chain connects TRBV6-1 to TRBJ2-1; D is perhaps TRBD1 (5 bases). The tail of the sequence fits TRBJ2-7 better, so the J call may be wrong. Germline V gene sequence: CDR1 MNHNS, CDR2 SASEGT. The CDR3 runs to 13 residues. CDR3: CASYRNGYYEQYF. Written as DNA, the CDR3 is TGTGCCAGCTACAGGAACGGATACTACGAGCAGTACTTC.

This clonotype rates as medium-sized (0.01 to 0.1%). V gene TRBV7-9 combines with J gene TRBJ2-1, with 16 bases aligning to TRBD2. Germline V gives CDR1 SEHNR, CDR2 FQNEAQ (reference sequence). The trim removed 4 bases at V and 7 bases at J, leaving 10 bases unmatched. The CDR3 spans 18 residues. The CDR3 region is CASSSAPGLAGGGNEQFF. The DNA of the CDR3 is TGTGCCAGCAGCTCCGCCCCGGGACTAGCGGGAGGGGGAAATGAGCAGTTCTTC.

At least ten counts were recorded for this clonotype. The chain joins TRBV12-3 or TRBV12-4 to TRBJ2-7; D might be TRBD1 (5 bases). CDR3 length equals 14 residues. V lost 6 bases, J lost 0 bases, and 12 bases lay in between. CDR3 sequence reads: CASRASRDSYEQYF. The CDR3 nucleotides are TGTGCCAGCAGGGCGAGCAGGGACTCCTACGAGCAGTACTTC.

The chain uses TRBV25-1 and TRBJ2-3; D is perhaps TRBD1 (6 bases). Between the trimmed V and J ends, which lost 3 bases and 1 base, there was a span of 11 bases. CDR1 and CDR2 from the germline V gene are MGHDK and SYGVNS. The CDR3 is 15 residues long. CDR3 nucleotides: TGTGCCAGCAGTGATACAGGGCTTCGCACAGATACGCAGTATTTT. Protein sequence: CASSDTGLRTDTQYF.

This clonotype has just a few counts. The junction departs from germline at one end; a sequencing error may be responsible. The chain links TRBV7-6 to TRBJ2-1, with D tentatively TRBD1 (5 bases). Germline values: CDR1 SGHVS, CDR2 FNYEAQ. CDR3 size: 15 residues. The CDR3, as DNA: TGTGCTAGCAGCCCCGACAGCCTCTCCTACAATGAGCAGTTCTTC. This gives the protein CASSPDSLSYNEQFF.

This sequence joins TRBV4-1 and TRBJ2-2; 10 bases line up with TRBD1. V dropped 4 bases and J dropped 4; count of bases not matched to a gene: 9. The CDR3 extends over 17 amino acids. The V gene's germline CDR1 is MGHRA and CDR2 YSYEKL. The CDR3 nucleotides are TGCGCCAGCAGCCTTACGACAGGGGGCGCGTTCACCGGGGAGCTGTTTTTT. Translation gives CASSLTTGGAFTGELFF.

Only a few counts were recorded for this clonotype. The chain is built from TRBV24-1 and TRBJ2-1, with TRBD2 identical over 9 bases. This CDR3 has 17 amino acids. Germline V gives CDR1 KGHDR, CDR2 SFDVKD. V lost 5 bases and J lost 2; bases outside the gene matches: 9. CDR3 sequence (DNA): TGTGCCACCAGTGGAGCGCGGGGGGGCCTAGCCTACAATGAGCAGTTCTTC. Amino acids: CATSGARGGLAYNEQFF.

The V and J genes are TRBV6-1 and TRBJ2-5; D is uncertain. The J call may be faulty, since TRBJ2-1 better matches the DNA end. The CDR3 length is 15 residues. Germline CDR1 and CDR2: MNHNS and SASEGT. The CDR3 is CASTLGPAPLNEQFF. CDR3 coding DNA: TGTGCCAGCACCCTAGGGCCAGCGCCCCTCAATGAGCAGTTCTTC.

This clonotype has more than one count but fewer than ten. The chain links TRBV6-6 to TRBJ2-5; 7 bases agree with TRBD1. The germline gives CDR1 MNHNY, CDR2 SVGAGI (reference sequence). The CDR3 loop spans 14 amino acids. With V trimmed by 5 bases and J by 3 bases, 6 bases remained unmatched. The CDR3 here is CASSPIGTEETQYF. The CDR3 DNA follows: TGTGCCAGCAGTCCGATTGGGACAGAAGAGACCCAGTACTTC.

This clonotype is classed as medium-sized. The chain employs TRBV6-1 and TRBJ2-1; D could derive from TRBD1 or TRBD2 (6 bases each). The DNA end lines up better with TRBJ2-7; the J call may be wrong. CDR3 length: 15 amino acids. The V gene's germline CDR1 is MNHNS and CDR2 SASEGT. CDR3 bases: TGTGCCAGCAGTGAAGGGGGGGACACCACCTACGAGCAGTACTTC. Its translation is CASSEGGDTTYEQYF.

The sample holds a few counts of this clonotype. The V gene is TRBV11-3, the J gene TRBJ2-3; D call uncertain. The CDR3 is made up of 12 amino acids. V lost 1 base and J lost 3, with 2 bases in between. In germline, CDR1 is SGHNT, CDR2 YENEEA. CDR3 nucleotides: TGTGCCAGCAGCTTAGGGACAGATACGCAGTATTTT. Translation gives CASSLGTDTQYF.

This clonotype is labeled as medium-sized. The V and J genes are TRBV7-6 and TRBJ2-6; no definite D call. Germline loops: CDR1 SGHVS, CDR2 FNYEAQ. The CDR3 has 15 amino acids. Deletions cut 3 bases from V and 1 base from J, with 7 bases between. CDR3 residues: CASSFTASGANVLTF. The CDR3 coding sequence is TGTGCCAGCAGCTTTACTGCATCTGGGGCCAACGTCCTGACTTTC.

This clonotype was counted at least ten times. The rearrangement links TRBV11-1 to TRBJ2-1; 7 nucleotides line up with TRBD1. The germline gives CDR1 SGHAT, CDR2 FQDESV (reference sequence). The CDR3 spans 14 residues. With 5 bases clipped from V and 13 bases from J, the junction kept 14 bases outside the gene matches. As DNA, the CDR3 is TGTGCCAGCAGCAGAAGGGGGCCTTGGGAGACCCAGTTCTTC. Protein sequence: CASSRRGPWETQFF.

Sample share makes this clonotype large (0.1 to 1%). The chain is built from TRBV7-2 and TRBJ2-1; 7 nucleotides match TRBD2. Germline lookup yields CDR1 SGHTA and CDR2 FQGNSA. The CDR3 sequence is 14 residues long. V was pared by 1 base and J by 10 bases, with 7 bases of the junction left unmatched. The DNA for the CDR3 is TGTGCCAGCAGCTTAGATCCTAGCGGCTACGAGCAGTTCTTC. This translates into CASSLDPSGYEQFF.

There are a few counts of this clonotype. The genes are TRBV7-2 and TRBJ1-5; TRBD1 matches 7 bases. Germline assignment: CDR1 SGHTA and CDR2 FQGNSA. V trimming: 5 bases; J trimming: 7 bases; junction bases outside the gene matches: 5. This CDR3 is built from 13 residues. CDR3 loop: CASSPDRVQPQHF. The CDR3 DNA reads as TGTGCCAGCAGCCCCGACAGGGTACAGCCCCAGCATTTT.

In regard to this clonotype: A single base separates this from a much larger clone, so it may be a read error. This chain links TRBV6-1 with TRBJ2-3, with 11 positions matching TRBD2. The J call may not be correct, given that the DNA end is closer to TRBJ2-7. The V gene's germline CDR1 is MNHNS and CDR2 SASEGT. The CDR3 spans 15 residues. The CDR3 region is CASSGLTSGKYEQYF. In DNA form, the CDR3 reads TGTGCCAGCAGTGGGCTGACTAGCGGGAAATACGAGCAGTACTTC.

This clonotype showed up many times. This chain uses TRBV12-3 or TRBV12-4 with TRBJ2-5, with 9 positions matching TRBD2. With V trimmed by 6 bases and J by 11 bases, 10 bases remained unmatched. The CDR3 has 13 amino acids. This CDR3 is CASRGGGAGEQYF. The CDR3 DNA follows: TGTGCCAGCAGAGGCGGGGGGGCCGGTGAGCAGTACTTC.

The chain couples TRBV6-5 to TRBJ2-1; possible D gene TRBD1, 5 bases. The ends were cut back, 7 bases at V and 3 bases at J, with 10 bases in the middle. The CDR3 is 13 residues long. Germline CDR1 and CDR2: MNHEY and SVGAGI. CDR3 residues: CASTPTDYNEQFF. The CDR3 DNA reads TGTGCCAGCACTCCGACAGACTACAATGAGCAGTTCTTC.

As regards this clonotype: At one boundary the junction diverges from the germline segment, which might be a read error. The genes are TRBV5-3 and TRBJ2-3; 9 nucleotides match TRBD1. The J call may be mistaken, given a closer DNA end match to TRBJ2-7. TRBV5-3 carries the ORF label, with uncertain function. This CDR3 has 14 amino acids. The CDR3 region is CASSLSDRGNEQYF. The CDR3 DNA reads as TGTGCCAGCAGCTTGTCGGACAGGGGAAATGAGCAGTACTTC.

In this sample, this clonotype turned up a few times. The CDR3 region has the DNA TGTGCCATCAGGAAACTAGCGGGGGACTACAATGAGCAGTACTTC. This sequence encodes CAIRKLAGDYNEQYF. The chain has TRBV10-3 and TRBJ2-4; 11 nucleotides match TRBD2. V was pared by 6 bases and J by 13 bases, with 14 bases of the junction left unmatched. The CDR3 runs to 15 residues. Germline CDR1 reads ENHRY; CDR2 reads SYGVKD.